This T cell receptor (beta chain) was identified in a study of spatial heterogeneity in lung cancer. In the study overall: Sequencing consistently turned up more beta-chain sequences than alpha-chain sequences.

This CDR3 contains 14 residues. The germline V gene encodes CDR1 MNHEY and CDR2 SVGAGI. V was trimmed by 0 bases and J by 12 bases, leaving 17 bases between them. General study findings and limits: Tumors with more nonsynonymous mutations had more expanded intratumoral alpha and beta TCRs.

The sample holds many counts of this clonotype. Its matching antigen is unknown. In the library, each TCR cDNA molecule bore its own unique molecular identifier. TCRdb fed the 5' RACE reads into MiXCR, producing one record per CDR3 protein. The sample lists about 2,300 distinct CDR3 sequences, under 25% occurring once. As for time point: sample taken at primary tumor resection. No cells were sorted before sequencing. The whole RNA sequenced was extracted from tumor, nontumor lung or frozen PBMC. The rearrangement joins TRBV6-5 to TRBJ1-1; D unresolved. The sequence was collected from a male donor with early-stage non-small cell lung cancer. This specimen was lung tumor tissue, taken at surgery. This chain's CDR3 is CASSYSGAQPATFF. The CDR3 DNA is TGTGCCAGCAGTTACTCAGGAGCTCAGCCTGCAACTTTCTTT.